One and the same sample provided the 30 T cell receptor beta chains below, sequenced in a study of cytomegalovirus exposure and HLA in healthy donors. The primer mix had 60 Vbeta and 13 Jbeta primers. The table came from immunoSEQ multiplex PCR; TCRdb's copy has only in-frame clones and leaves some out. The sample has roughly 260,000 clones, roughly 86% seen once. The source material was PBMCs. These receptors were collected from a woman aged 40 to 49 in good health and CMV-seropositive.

DNA of the CDR3: TGTGCCAGCAGCGGACAGGGGGGTGAGCAGTTCTTC. Protein sequence: CASSGQGGEQFF. This chain links TRBV7-8 with TRBJ2-1, with 10 bases that match TRBD1. V shed 5 bases, J shed 9 bases, and the junction held 1 base outside the gene matches. CDR3 length: 12 amino acids. In germline, CDR1 is SGHVS, CDR2 FQNEAQ. Full variable domain (rest looked up from reference TRBV7-8 and TRBJ2-1): GAGVSQSPRYKVAKRGQDVALRCDPISGHVSLFWYQQALGQGPEFLTYFQNEAQLDKSGLPSDRFFAERPEGSVSTLKIQRTQQEDSAVYLCASSGQGGEQFFGPGTRLTVL.

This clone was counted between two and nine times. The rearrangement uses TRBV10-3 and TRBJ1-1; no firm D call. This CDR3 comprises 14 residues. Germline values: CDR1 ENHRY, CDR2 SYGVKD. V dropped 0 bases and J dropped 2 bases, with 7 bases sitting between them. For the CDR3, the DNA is TGTGCCATCAGTGAGTCTGGAGGAAACACTGAAGCTTTCTTT. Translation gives CAISESGGNTEAFF.

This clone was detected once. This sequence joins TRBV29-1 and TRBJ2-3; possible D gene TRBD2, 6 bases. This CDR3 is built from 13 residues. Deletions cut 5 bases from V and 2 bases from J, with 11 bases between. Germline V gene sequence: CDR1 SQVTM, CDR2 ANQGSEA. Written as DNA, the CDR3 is TGCAGCGTTAATGGGAGGCTCACAGATACGCAGTATTTT. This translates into CSVNGRLTDTQYF.

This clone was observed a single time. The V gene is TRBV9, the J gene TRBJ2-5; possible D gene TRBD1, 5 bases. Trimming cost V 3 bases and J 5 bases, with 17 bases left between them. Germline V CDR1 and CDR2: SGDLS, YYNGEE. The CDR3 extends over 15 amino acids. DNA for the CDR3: TGTGCCAGCAGCGCCAGGGTTGAGTATATGGAGACCCAGTACTTC. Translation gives CASSARVEYMETQYF.

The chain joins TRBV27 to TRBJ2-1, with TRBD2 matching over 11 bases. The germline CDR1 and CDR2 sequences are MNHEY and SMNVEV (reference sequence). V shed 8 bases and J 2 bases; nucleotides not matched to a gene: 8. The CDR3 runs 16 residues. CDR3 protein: CASSWPSGRTYNEQFF. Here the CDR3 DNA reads TGTGCCAGCTCCTGGCCTAGCGGGAGGACCTACAATGAGCAGTTCTTC.

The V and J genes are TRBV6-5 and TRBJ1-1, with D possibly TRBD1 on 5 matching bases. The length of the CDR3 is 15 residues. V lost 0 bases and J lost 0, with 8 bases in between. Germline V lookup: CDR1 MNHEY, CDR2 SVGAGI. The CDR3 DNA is TGTGCCAGCAGTTACTCATCCAGGGTGAACACTGAAGCTTTCTTT. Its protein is CASSYSSRVNTEAFF.

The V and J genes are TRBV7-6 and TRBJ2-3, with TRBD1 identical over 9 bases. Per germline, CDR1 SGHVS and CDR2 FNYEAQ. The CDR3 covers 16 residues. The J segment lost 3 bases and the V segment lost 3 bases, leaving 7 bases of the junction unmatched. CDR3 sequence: CASSLLQGAITDTQYF. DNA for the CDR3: TGTGCCAGCAGCTTGCTACAGGGGGCGATAACAGATACGCAGTATTTT.

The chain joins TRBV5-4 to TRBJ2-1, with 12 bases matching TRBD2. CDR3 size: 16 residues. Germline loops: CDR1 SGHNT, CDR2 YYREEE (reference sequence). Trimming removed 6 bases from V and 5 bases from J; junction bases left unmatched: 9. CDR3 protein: CASTRLAGETHNEQFF. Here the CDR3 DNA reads TGTGCCAGCACCCGACTAGCGGGAGAAACCCACAATGAGCAGTTCTTC.

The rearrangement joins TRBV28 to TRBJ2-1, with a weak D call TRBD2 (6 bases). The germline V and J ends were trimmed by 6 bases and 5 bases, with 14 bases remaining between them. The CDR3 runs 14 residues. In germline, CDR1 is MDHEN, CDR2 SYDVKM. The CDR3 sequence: CASRLAAFNNEQFF. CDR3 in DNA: TGTGCCAGCAGACTAGCAGCCTTTAACAATGAGCAGTTCTTC.

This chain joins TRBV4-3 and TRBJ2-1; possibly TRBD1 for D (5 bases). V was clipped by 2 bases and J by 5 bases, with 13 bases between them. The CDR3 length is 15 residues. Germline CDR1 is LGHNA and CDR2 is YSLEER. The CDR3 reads CASSQSPTANNEQFF. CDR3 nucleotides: TGCGCCAGCAGCCAATCCCCGACAGCTAACAATGAGCAGTTCTTC.

The CDR3, as DNA: TGTGCCAGCAGCTCCCGGTGGAACACTGAAGCTTTCTTT. It specifies CASSSRWNTEAFF. The V gene is TRBV7-8, the J gene TRBJ1-1; D gene ambiguous. V lost 4 bases, J lost 1 base, and 7 bases lay in between. From germline, CDR1 is SGHVS and CDR2 FQNEAQ. This CDR3 comprises 13 residues. Full variable domain (rest looked up from reference TRBV7-8 and TRBJ1-1): GAGVSQSPRYKVAKRGQDVALRCDPISGHVSLFWYQQALGQGPEFLTYFQNEAQLDKSGLPSDRFFAERPEGSVSTLKIQRTQQEDSAVYLCASSSRWNTEAFFGQGTRLTVV.

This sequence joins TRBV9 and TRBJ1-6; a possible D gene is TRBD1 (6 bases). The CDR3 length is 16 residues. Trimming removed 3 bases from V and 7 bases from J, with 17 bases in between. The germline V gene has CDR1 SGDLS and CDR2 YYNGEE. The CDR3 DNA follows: TGTGCCAGCAGCGCCTACGGGGGGGCGCGGAATTCACCCCTCCACTTT. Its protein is CASSAYGGARNSPLHF.

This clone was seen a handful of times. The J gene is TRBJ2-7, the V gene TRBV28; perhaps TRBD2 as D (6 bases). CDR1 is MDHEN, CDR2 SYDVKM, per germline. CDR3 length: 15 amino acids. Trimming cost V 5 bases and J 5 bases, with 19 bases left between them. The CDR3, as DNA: TGTGCCAGCAGTGCCGTTAGCGGAGGGCTCGACGAGCAGTACTTC. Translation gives CASSAVSGGLDEQYF.

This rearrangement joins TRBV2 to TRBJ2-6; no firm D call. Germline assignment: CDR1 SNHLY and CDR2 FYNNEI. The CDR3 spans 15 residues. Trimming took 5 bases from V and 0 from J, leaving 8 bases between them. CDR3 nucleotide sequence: TGTGCCAGCAGTCGACTGTTCTCTGGGGCCAACGTCCTGACTTTC. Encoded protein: CASSRLFSGANVLTF.

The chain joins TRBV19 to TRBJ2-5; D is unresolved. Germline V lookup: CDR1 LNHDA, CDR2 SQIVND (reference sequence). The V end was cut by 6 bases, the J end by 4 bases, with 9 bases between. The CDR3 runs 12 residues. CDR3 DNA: TGTGCCAGTAGCCCGTACGGAGAGACCCAGTACTTC. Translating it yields CASSPYGETQYF. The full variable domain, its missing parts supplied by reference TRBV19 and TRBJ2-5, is DGGITQSPKYLFRKEGQNVTLSCEQNLNHDAMYWYRQDPGQGLRLIYYSQIVNDFQKGDIAEGYSVSREKKESFPLTVTSAQKNPTAFYLCASSPYGETQYFGPGTRLLVL.

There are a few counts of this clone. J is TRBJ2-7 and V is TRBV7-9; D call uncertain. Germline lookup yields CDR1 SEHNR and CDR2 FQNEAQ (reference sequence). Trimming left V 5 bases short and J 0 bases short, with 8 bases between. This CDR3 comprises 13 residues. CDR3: CASSLSYSYEQYF. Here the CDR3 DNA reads TGTGCCAGCAGCCTTTCCTACTCCTACGAGCAGTACTTC.

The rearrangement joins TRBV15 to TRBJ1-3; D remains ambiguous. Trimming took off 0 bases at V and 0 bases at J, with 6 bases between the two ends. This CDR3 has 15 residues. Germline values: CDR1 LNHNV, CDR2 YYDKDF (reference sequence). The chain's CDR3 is CATSRDLSSGNTIYF. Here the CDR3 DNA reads TGTGCCACCAGCAGAGATCTGTCCTCTGGAAACACCATATATTTT. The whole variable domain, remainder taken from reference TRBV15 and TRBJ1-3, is DAMVIQNPRYQVTQFGKPVTLSCSQTLNHNVMYWYQQKSSQAPKLLFHYYDKDFNNEADTPDNFQSRRPNTSFCFLDIRSPGLGDTAMYLCATSRDLSSGNTIYFGEGSWLTVV.

The CDR3 DNA is TGTGCCAGCAGCCCCCCTCCAGCGGCCTATCGGGATGAGCAGTTCTTC. Its protein product is CASSPPPAAYRDEQFF. The genes are TRBV7-8 and TRBJ2-1; possible D gene TRBD2, 5 bases. The V and J ends lost 5 bases and 8 bases respectively, with 22 bases between them. The CDR3 totals 16 residues. Germline values: CDR1 SGHVS, CDR2 FQNEAQ.

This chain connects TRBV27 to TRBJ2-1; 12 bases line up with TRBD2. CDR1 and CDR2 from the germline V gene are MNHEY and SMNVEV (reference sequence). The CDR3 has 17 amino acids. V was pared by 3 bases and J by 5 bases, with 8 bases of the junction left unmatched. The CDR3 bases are TGTGCCAGCAGTTTCGGAGGGGGACTAGCGGGCGACAATGAGCAGTTCTTC. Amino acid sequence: CASSFGGGLAGDNEQFF.

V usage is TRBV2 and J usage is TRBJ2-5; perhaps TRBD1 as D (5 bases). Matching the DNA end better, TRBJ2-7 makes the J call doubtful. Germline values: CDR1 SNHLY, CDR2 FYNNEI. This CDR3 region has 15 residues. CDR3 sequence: CASSFQGFELHEQYF. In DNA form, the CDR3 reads TGTGCCAGCAGTTTCCAGGGTTTCGAGTTACACGAGCAGTACTTC.

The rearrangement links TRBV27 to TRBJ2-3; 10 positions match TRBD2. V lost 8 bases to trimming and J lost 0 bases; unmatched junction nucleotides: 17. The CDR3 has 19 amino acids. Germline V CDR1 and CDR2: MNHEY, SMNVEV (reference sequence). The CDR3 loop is CASRPWLAGEKTSTDTQYF. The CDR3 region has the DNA TGTGCCAGCCGCCCTTGGCTAGCGGGAGAGAAAACTAGCACAGATACGCAGTATTTT.

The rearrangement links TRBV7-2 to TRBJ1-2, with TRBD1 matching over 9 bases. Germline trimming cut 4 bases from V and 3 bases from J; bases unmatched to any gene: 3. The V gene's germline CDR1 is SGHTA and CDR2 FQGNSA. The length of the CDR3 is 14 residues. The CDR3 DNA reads TGTGCCAGCAGCTACAGGGGGCAGGACTATGGCTACACCTTC. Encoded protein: CASSYRGQDYGYTF.

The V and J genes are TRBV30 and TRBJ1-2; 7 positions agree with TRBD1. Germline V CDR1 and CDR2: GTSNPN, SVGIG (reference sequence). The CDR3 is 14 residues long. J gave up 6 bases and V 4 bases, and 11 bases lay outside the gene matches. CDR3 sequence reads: CAWTVGQVVDGYTF. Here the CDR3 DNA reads TGTGCCTGGACTGTAGGACAGGTAGTCGATGGCTACACCTTC. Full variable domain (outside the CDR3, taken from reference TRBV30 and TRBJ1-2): SQTIHQWPATLVQPVGSPLSLECTVEGTSNPNLYWYRQAAGRGLQLLFYSVGIGQISSEVPQNLSASRPQDRQFILSSKKLLLSDSGFYLCAWTVGQVVDGYTFGSGTRLTVV.

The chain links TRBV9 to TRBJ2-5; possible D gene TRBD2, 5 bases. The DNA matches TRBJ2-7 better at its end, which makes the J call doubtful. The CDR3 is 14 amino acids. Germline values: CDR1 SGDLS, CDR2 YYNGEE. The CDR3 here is CASSVGPPGSEQYF. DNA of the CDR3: TGTGCCAGCAGCGTAGGGCCTCCGGGATCCGAGCAGTACTTC.

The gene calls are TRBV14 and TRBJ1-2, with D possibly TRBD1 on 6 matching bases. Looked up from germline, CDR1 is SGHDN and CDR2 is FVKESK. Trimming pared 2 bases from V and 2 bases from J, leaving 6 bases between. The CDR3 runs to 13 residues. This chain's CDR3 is CASSQTGNYGYTF. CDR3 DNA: TGTGCCAGCAGCCAAACAGGGAACTATGGCTACACCTTC.

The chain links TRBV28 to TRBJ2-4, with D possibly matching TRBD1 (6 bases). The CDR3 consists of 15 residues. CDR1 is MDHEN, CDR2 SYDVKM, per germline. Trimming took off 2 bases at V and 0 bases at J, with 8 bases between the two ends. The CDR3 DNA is TGTGCCAGCAGTTTAGGGGGCCTAGCCAAAAACATTCAGTACTTC. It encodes CASSLGGLAKNIQYF.

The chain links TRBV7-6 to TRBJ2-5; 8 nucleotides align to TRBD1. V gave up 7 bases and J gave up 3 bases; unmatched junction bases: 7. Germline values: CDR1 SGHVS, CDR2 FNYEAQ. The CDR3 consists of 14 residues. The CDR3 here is CASTPTGAEETQYF. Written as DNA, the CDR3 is TGTGCCAGCACCCCGACAGGGGCCGAAGAGACCCAGTACTTC.

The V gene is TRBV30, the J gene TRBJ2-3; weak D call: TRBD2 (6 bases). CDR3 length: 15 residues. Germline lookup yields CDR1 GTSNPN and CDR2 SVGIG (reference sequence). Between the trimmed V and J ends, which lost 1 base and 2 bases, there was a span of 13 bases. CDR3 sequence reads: CAWSAGGKTTDTQYF. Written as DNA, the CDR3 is TGTGCCTGGAGTGCGGGCGGGAAAACCACAGATACGCAGTATTTT.

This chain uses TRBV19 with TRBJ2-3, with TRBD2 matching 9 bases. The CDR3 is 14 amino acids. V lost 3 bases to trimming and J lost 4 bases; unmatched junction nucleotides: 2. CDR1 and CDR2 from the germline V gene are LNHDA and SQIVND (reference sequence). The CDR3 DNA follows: TGTGCCAGTAGTATGCCTAGCGGGGCAGATACGCAGTATTTT. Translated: CASSMPSGADTQYF. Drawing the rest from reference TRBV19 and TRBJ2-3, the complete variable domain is DGGITQSPKYLFRKEGQNVTLSCEQNLNHDAMYWYRQDPGQGLRLIYYSQIVNDFQKGDIAEGYSVSREKKESFPLTVTSAQKNPTAFYLCASSMPSGADTQYFGPGTRLTVL.

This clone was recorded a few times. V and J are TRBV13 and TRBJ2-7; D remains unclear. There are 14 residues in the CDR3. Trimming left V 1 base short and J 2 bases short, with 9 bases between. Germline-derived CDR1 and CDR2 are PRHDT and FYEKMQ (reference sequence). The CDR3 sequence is CASSLASAAYEQYF. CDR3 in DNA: TGTGCCAGCAGCTTAGCCTCGGCGGCCTACGAGCAGTACTTC. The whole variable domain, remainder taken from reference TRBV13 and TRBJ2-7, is AAGVIQSPRHLIKEKRETATLKCYPIPRHDTVYWYQQGPGQDPQFLISFYEKMQSDKGSIPDRFSAQQFSDYHSELNMSSLELGDSALYFCASSLASAAYEQYFGPGTRLTVT.